The next 30 T cell receptor beta chains were all read from a single sample in a study of T cells in Graves' hyperthyroidism and ophthalmopathy. TCR beta CDR3 region amplification was performed from RNA transcripts. A set of HTBI primers served as the primers for a first-round RT-PCR of the TCR CDR3. TCRdb reanalysed the multiplex PCR reads using MiXCR and keeps one entry per CDR3 protein. This table holds about 760,000 distinct CDR3 sequences, just over 35% found once. The sequencing input was blood. The receptors shown here come from a woman aged 40 to 55 with Graves' hyperthyroidism.

This clonotype was picked up many times. The V call is TRBV20-1, the J call TRBJ2-5; TRBD2 aligns across 8 bases. The CDR3 covers 16 residues. The germline CDR1 and CDR2 sequences are DFQATT and SNEGSKA (reference sequence). J lost 5 bases, V lost 6 bases, and 17 bases had no gene match. CDR3 sequence (DNA): TGCAGTGCCCTGGTACCTCTCGCGGGAGGTTCGGAGACCCAGTACTTC. It specifies CSALVPLAGGSETQYF.

The chain has TRBV10-3 and TRBJ1-1; D gene unclear. Per germline, CDR1 ENHRY and CDR2 SYGVKD. Deletions cut 2 bases from V and 11 bases from J, with 12 bases between. There are 12 residues in the CDR3. CDR3 loop: CAISEKVDFAFF. The CDR3 bases are TGTGCCATCAGTGAGAAAGTGGACTTTGCTTTCTTT.

Turning to this clonotype: Here the CDR3 omits its conserved ending phenylalanine or tryptophan, so a read error is the likely source. The V call is TRBV6-1, the J call TRBJ2-7; 8 bases agree with TRBD2. This CDR3 comprises 15 residues. The trim removed 6 bases at V and 2 bases at J, leaving 9 bases unmatched. Germline V lookup: CDR1 MNHNS, CDR2 SASEGT. This CDR3 reads CASRLADSFTYEQYL. CDR3 DNA sequence: TGTGCCAGCAGACTAGCGGACTCATTTACCTACGAGCAGTACCTC.

This chain joins TRBV25-1 and TRBJ1-1; D uncertain. Trimming pared 6 bases from V and 0 bases from J, leaving 11 bases between. The V gene's germline CDR1 is MGHDK and CDR2 SYGVNS. The CDR3 is 14 amino acids. CDR3 loop: CASRNWGLNTEAFF. The DNA for the CDR3 is TGTGCCAGCAGAAACTGGGGTTTGAACACTGAAGCTTTCTTT.

The chain has TRBV7-9 and TRBJ2-7; 9 nucleotides line up with TRBD2. Trimming took 1 base from V and 5 from J; bases not matched to a gene: 9. The CDR3 spans 16 residues. Germline CDR1 SEHNR, CDR2 FQNEAQ (reference sequence). The CDR3 bases are TGTGCCAGCAGCTTAGTACAGGGACTAGCTTTCGACGAGCAGTACTTC. It yields the protein CASSLVQGLAFDEQYF. The variable domain in full, completed from reference TRBV7-9 and TRBJ2-7, reads DTGVSQNPRHKITKRGQNVTFRCDPISEHNRLYWYRQTLGQGPEFLTYFQNEAQLEKSRLLSDRFSAERPKGSFSTLEIQRTEQGDSAMYLCASSLVQGLAFDEQYFGPGTRLTVT.

In its sample, this clonotype was seen a few times. The chain uses TRBV4-2 and TRBJ1-5; no firm D call. Per the germline V gene, CDR1 is LGHNA and CDR2 is YNFKEQ. The CDR3 loop spans 15 amino acids. V lost 3 bases, J lost 0 bases, and 9 bases lay in between. The CDR3 loop reads CASSHTDYSNQPQHF. Here the CDR3 DNA reads TGTGCCAGCAGCCATACAGATTATAGCAATCAGCCCCAGCATTTT.

The rearrangement joins TRBV7-2 to TRBJ2-5, with a weak D call TRBD2 (5 bases). Germline-derived CDR1 and CDR2 are SGHTA and FQGNSA. The CDR3 covers 17 residues. V lost 2 bases to trimming and J lost 5 bases, with 21 bases between them. DNA for the CDR3: TGTGCCAGCAGCTTATATCCCGGATTAGCGTCTCTGGAGACCCAGTACTTC. Encoded protein: CASSLYPGLASLETQYF.

This clonotype was observed a handful of times. A much larger clone lies one base from this, so it may be a read error. The chain couples TRBV20-1 to TRBJ1-5; D gene ambiguous. Germline lookup yields CDR1 DFQATT and CDR2 SNEGSKA (reference sequence). The V gene lost 4 bases and the J gene lost 9 bases, with 10 bases spanning the gap. CDR3 size: 11 residues. The DNA for the CDR3 is TGCAGTGCTATGGGAAACCGGCCCCAGCATTTT. Protein product: CSAMGNRPQHF.

This clonotype was picked up a small number of times. The V call is TRBV20-1, the J call TRBJ1-2, with D perhaps matching TRBD1 (5 bases). Germline lookup yields CDR1 DFQATT and CDR2 SNEGSKA (reference sequence). This CDR3 is 10 amino acids long. The germline V and J ends were trimmed by 4 bases and 8 bases, with 8 bases remaining between them. CDR3 coding DNA: TGCAGTGCTATGGGGCTAGGCTACACCTTC. Amino acid sequence: CSAMGLGYTF.

The rearrangement joins TRBV7-2 to TRBJ1-4, with 9 positions matching TRBD1. The CDR3 consists of 15 residues. Trimming cost V 5 bases and J 7 bases; bases outside gene matches: 8. Germline V gene sequence: CDR1 SGHTA, CDR2 FQGNSA. The CDR3 bases are TGTGCCAGCAGCGCTACGGGACAGGGTGTTGAAAAACTGTTTTTT. Its protein product is CASSATGQGVEKLFF.

This clonotype showed up many times. The rearrangement uses TRBV19 and TRBJ2-5; TRBD1 or TRBD2 may be the D gene (5 bases each). The CDR3 is made up of 13 amino acids. Germline V gene sequence: CDR1 LNHDA, CDR2 SQIVND (reference sequence). Trimming shortened V by 7 bases and J by 5 bases, and 14 bases separated the two germline ends. Here the CDR3 reads CASTKGTSETQYF. CDR3 in DNA: TGTGCCAGTACTAAGGGGACCAGCGAGACCCAGTACTTC.

The chain combines TRBV4-1 with TRBJ2-5, with D possibly matching TRBD2 (6 bases). Trimming shortened V by 4 bases and J by 9 bases, and 18 bases separated the two germline ends. Looked up from germline, CDR1 is MGHRA and CDR2 is YSYEKL. This CDR3 is 14 amino acids long. This chain's CDR3 is CASSPLGIAVSQYF. The CDR3 DNA follows: TGCGCCAGCAGCCCCCTCGGGATAGCGGTGTCCCAGTACTTC.

The J gene is TRBJ1-1, the V gene TRBV29-1; perhaps TRBD1 as D (6 bases). Germline CDR1 and CDR2: SQVTM and ANQGSEA. CDR3 length equals 13 residues. The V end was cut by 1 base, the J end by 6 bases, with 12 bases between. CDR3 nucleotides: TGCAGCGTTGAAGGGGAGAAGGGGGCTGAAGCTTTCTTT. Protein: CSVEGEKGAEAFF.

The chain joins TRBV9 to TRBJ2-7, with a tentative D call TRBD2 (7 bases). V lost 0 bases to trimming and J lost 2 bases, with 12 bases between them. Germline V gives CDR1 SGDLS, CDR2 YYNGEE. The CDR3 extends over 15 amino acids. The CDR3: CASSVGGGLTYEQYF. CDR3 bases: TGTGCCAGCAGCGTAGGGGGGGGGCTAACCTACGAGCAGTACTTC.

This clonotype turned up a few times. This chain uses TRBV7-8 with TRBJ1-2; D is uncertain. The V end was cut by 2 bases, the J end by 2 bases, with 21 bases between. The CDR3 is 18 amino acids. The germline V gene has CDR1 SGHVS and CDR2 FQNEAQ. The DNA of the CDR3 is TGTGCCAGCAGCTTATCATCGATATGGACGGCGAAGAACTATGGCTACACCTTC. Protein product: CASSLSSIWTAKNYGYTF.

This clonotype was counted only a few times. The chain joins TRBV2 to TRBJ1-1; 8 bases align to TRBD1. Trimming cost V 5 bases and J 10 bases; bases outside gene matches: 9. CDR1 and CDR2 (germline): SNHLY, FYNNEI. This CDR3 contains 13 residues. CDR3 sequence reads: CASSNFGRGPAFF. Here the CDR3 DNA reads TGTGCCAGCAGTAACTTTGGCAGGGGGCCAGCTTTCTTT.

This clonotype was found a few times. This rearrangement joins TRBV5-8 to TRBJ2-7, with 7 nucleotides matching TRBD2. Germline V CDR1 and CDR2: SGHTS, YDEGEE. The CDR3 runs to 15 residues. V dropped 4 bases and J dropped 2; count of bases not matched to a gene: 9. The CDR3 coding sequence is TGTGCCAGCAGCGGGGACTACCCAAAGACCTACGAGCAGTACTTC. Protein: CASSGDYPKTYEQYF. The entire variable domain, with the rest obtained from reference TRBV5-8 and TRBJ2-7, is as follows: EAGVTQSPTHLIKTRGQQATLRCSPISGHTSVYWYQQALGLGLQFLLWYDEGEERNRGNFPPRFSGRQFPNYSSELNVNALELEDSALYLCASSGDYPKTYEQYFGPGTRLTVT.

This clonotype was seen repeatedly, ten times or more. The rearrangement links TRBV10-3 to TRBJ1-5; D is undetermined. The CDR3 runs 14 residues. V lost 0 bases and J lost 7, with 10 bases in between. CDR1 ENHRY and CDR2 SYGVKD come from the germline V gene. The CDR3 DNA sequence: TGTGCCATCAGTGAGTCAATCCCGGACCAGCCCCAGCATTTT. Its translation: CAISESIPDQPQHF.

This clonotype showed up many times. The chain links TRBV7-6 to TRBJ1-6, with TRBD1 as a possible D gene (6 bases). CDR1 SGHVS and CDR2 FNYEAQ come from the germline V gene. The CDR3 consists of 16 residues. With 1 base removed from V and 5 bases from J, the gap between germline ends came to 12 bases. The CDR3 DNA is TGTGCCAGCAGCTTAGGCCCACAGGGCGATAATTCACCCCTCCACTTT. Protein product: CASSLGPQGDNSPLHF.

This clonotype was counted many times. The genes are TRBV7-6 and TRBJ1-5; no clear D. CDR1 and CDR2 from the germline V gene are SGHVS and FNYEAQ. V gave up 5 bases and J gave up 4 bases, with 18 bases separating them. This CDR3 comprises 16 residues. The DNA of the CDR3 is TGTGCCAGCAGCCTAGATGGTAGGGTAGGTAATCAGCCCCAGCATTTT. As protein: CASSLDGRVGNQPQHF.

This clonotype was counted a few times. The gene calls are TRBV9 and TRBJ1-3; D is possibly TRBD1 (5 bases). The CDR3 runs to 15 residues. V lost 5 bases and J 2 bases, leaving 14 bases between the germline ends. The V gene's germline CDR1 is SGDLS and CDR2 YYNGEE. As DNA, the CDR3 is TGTGCCAGCAGTCCCTACGACAGAGCTGGAAACACCATATATTTT. Translation: CASSPYDRAGNTIYF.

Remarks on this clonotype: Being one base from a much bigger clone, this may be a read error. This sequence joins TRBV9 and TRBJ1-1; a weak D match, TRBD1 (5 bases). The CDR3 runs 13 residues. Looked up from germline, CDR1 is SGDLS and CDR2 is YYNGEE. The chain's CDR3 is CASGVDGGTEAFF. CDR3 bases: TGTGCCAGCGGCGTAGACGGGGGCACTGAAGCTTTCTTT.

The V and J genes are TRBV12-3 or TRBV12-4 and TRBJ1-4; weak D call: TRBD1 (6 bases). The CDR3 has 13 residues. Trimming shortened V by 8 bases and J by 9 bases, and 16 bases separated the two germline ends. The CDR3 protein is CASRTAYYQKLFF. Written as DNA, the CDR3 is TGTGCCAGCCGGACAGCGTATTATCAAAAACTGTTTTTT.

This clonotype was seen ten or more times. The chain recombines TRBV5-6 with TRBJ1-2; D is undetermined. CDR3 size: 14 residues. Germline V gene sequence: CDR1 SGHDT, CDR2 YYEEEE. Trimming took 0 bases from V and 2 from J, leaving 8 bases between them. The CDR3: CASSLVSANYGYTF. The CDR3, as DNA: TGTGCCAGCAGCTTGGTCTCGGCCAACTATGGCTACACCTTC.

V and J are TRBV10-3 and TRBJ1-2; 9 nucleotides align to TRBD1. Trimming took 10 bases from V and 7 from J; bases not matched to a gene: 16. The germline V gene has CDR1 ENHRY and CDR2 SYGVKD. This CDR3 region has 15 residues. This CDR3 is CASSQPDRGDAGYTF. CDR3 DNA: TGTGCCAGCAGCCAACCTGACAGGGGGGATGCTGGCTACACCTTC.

The chain is built from TRBV6-1 and TRBJ2-5; 8 bases agree with TRBD2. The J call may be in error: the DNA end matches TRBJ2-1 better. This CDR3 comprises 13 residues. Germline assignment: CDR1 MNHNS and CDR2 SASEGT. CDR3 sequence (DNA): TGTGCCAGCGGGCGGGGGGCAGCAAATGAGCAGTTCTTC. Its translation is CASGRGAANEQFF.

This clonotype showed up just once. Possible read error: a much larger clone is one base away. The chain carries TRBV9 and TRBJ1-2; no definite D call. Trimming took off 0 bases at V and 12 bases at J, with 15 bases between the two ends. Germline values: CDR1 SGDLS, CDR2 YYNGEE. This CDR3 contains 13 residues. Written as DNA, the CDR3 is TGTGCCAGCAGCGTAGAGATCGTCCCGTTGGACACCTTC. Its protein is CASSVEIVPLDTF. The complete variable domain, with remaining parts taken from reference TRBV9 and TRBJ1-2, reads DSGVTQTPKHLITATGQRVTLRCSPRSGDLSVYWYQQSLDQGLQFLIQYYNGEERAKGNILERFSAQQFPDLHSELNLSSLELGDSALYFCASSVEIVPLDTFGSGTRLTVV.

This clonotype has a count of ten or more. The rearrangement links TRBV7-9 to TRBJ1-4; D may be TRBD1 (5 bases). The germline CDR1 and CDR2 sequences are SEHNR and FQNEAQ (reference sequence). The V and J ends lost 1 base and 0 bases respectively, with 9 bases between them. This CDR3 region has 16 residues. DNA of the CDR3: TGTGCCAGCAGCTTAGGACAGACCGCAACTAATGAAAAACTGTTTTTT. Its protein product is CASSLGQTATNEKLFF.

V is TRBV2 and J is TRBJ2-7; 7 bases fit TRBD1. The CDR3 consists of 16 residues. The V gene end was trimmed by 7 bases and the J gene end by 7 bases; junction bases not matched to a gene: 19. Germline CDR1 is SNHLY and CDR2 is FYNNEI. Here the CDR3 reads CASTYSWDSKAGEQYF. CDR3 coding DNA: TGTGCCAGCACGTATTCCTGGGACAGTAAGGCCGGGGAGCAGTACTTC.

V usage is TRBV6-5 and J usage is TRBJ1-5; D may be TRBD1 (6 bases). The V end lost 6 bases, the J end lost 1 base, and 13 bases lay between the germline ends. Germline loops: CDR1 MNHEY, CDR2 SVGAGI. This CDR3 comprises 15 residues. CDR3 sequence reads: CASRNRDNSNQPQHF. The CDR3 DNA reads TGTGCCAGCAGGAACCGGGACAACAGCAATCAGCCCCAGCATTTT.